This T cell receptor (beta chain) was found in a study of shared clonotypes between healthy human individuals. Study context: Three CD4 naive, three CD4 memory, two CD8 naive and one CD8 memory plate were used per donor.

Notes on this clone: Its target is not known.

Broader study findings: The expectation was that sequencing depth would affect clonotype sharing among donors.

Across several immunoSEQ plates, the genomic DNA of each subset was split evenly. Authors' data handling: Junction-only immunoSEQ sequences carried no quality scores, so filtering differed. Assay: immunoSEQ multiplex PCR; the TCRdb copy retains only in-frame clones and omits some. V, J and clone size are taken as reported in that table, and D and trimming were inferred from the DNA itself. The sample gives 1.4 million or so clones, approximately 98.5% of which show up once; over 0.3% is in the top ten. This sequence was found in a man between 25 and 39 years old in good health. Sequencing was done on a sample of naive CD4+ T cells sorted from blood. The subset is: CD45RA+ positively selected.

The CDR3 nucleotides are TGTGCCTGGAGTGAGAACCTCAGGGAGCAGTACTTC. Protein product: CAWSENLREQYF. The rearrangement uses TRBV30 and TRBJ2-7; the D is unclear. V was cut by 1 base and J by 7 bases, with 11 bases left in between. The CDR3 is 12 amino acids. Per the germline V gene, CDR1 is GTSNPN and CDR2 is SVGIG (reference sequence).